The 15 T cell receptor beta chains below all came from one sample that was sequenced in a study of T cells after yellow fever vaccination. TCRdb analysed the 5' RACE reads with MiXCR anew, one entry per CDR3 protein. The table records about 350,000 distinct CDR3 sequences, roughly 8% of them present only once. The sample here was PBMCs, taken 35 to 50 days after the first yellow fever vaccination. Receptors were obtained from a man between 18 and 35 years old who received the YFV17D yellow fever vaccine.

This chain uses TRBV3-1 with TRBJ2-7, with 7 bases identical to TRBD1. This CDR3 is 13 amino acids long. The V gene end was trimmed by 3 bases and the J gene end by 6 bases; junction bases not matched to a gene: 5. CDR1 is LGHDT, CDR2 YNNKEL, per germline (reference sequence). The CDR3 here is CASSQRQGSEQYV. CDR3 DNA: TGTGCCAGCAGCCAGAGACAGGGATCCGAGCAGTACGTC.

This chain connects TRBV5-1 to TRBJ2-3; D is perhaps TRBD1 (6 bases). Germline lookup yields CDR1 SGHRS and CDR2 YFSETQ. The length of the CDR3 is 16 residues. V was shortened by 0 bases and J by 0 bases, with 11 bases between the two germline ends. The CDR3 here is CASSLDRASSTDTQYF. The DNA for the CDR3 is TGCGCCAGCAGCTTGGACAGGGCATCGAGCACAGATACGCAGTATTTT.

The CDR3 loop is CASSLEGGTTEAFF. The CDR3 DNA reads TGCGCCAGCAGCTTGGAGGGCGGCACCACTGAAGCTTTCTTT. The chain is built from TRBV5-1 and TRBJ1-1; D is ambiguous. The germline V gene has CDR1 SGHRS and CDR2 YFSETQ. The CDR3 runs 14 residues. Trimming took 0 bases from V and 4 from J, leaving 10 bases between them. Together with reference TRBV5-1 and TRBJ1-1, the CDR3 gives the full variable domain: KAGVTQTPRYLIKTRGQQVTLSCSPISGHRSVSWYQQTPGQGLQFLFEYFSETQRNKGNFPGRFSGRQFSNSRSEMNVSTLELGDSALYLCASSLEGGTTEAFFGQGTRLTVV.

A remark on this clonotype: A much larger clone lies a single base off, so this may be a read error. This chain uses TRBV15 with TRBJ2-3; TRBD2 might be the D (5 bases). CDR3 size: 13 residues. The germline CDR1 and CDR2 sequences are LNHNV and YYDKDF (reference sequence). The chain's CDR3 is CATHQAGGDTRYF. The CDR3 coding sequence is TGTGCCACCCACCAGGCCGGAGGAGATACGCGGTATTTT.

In this sample, this clonotype turned up a few times. The chain is built from TRBV4-1 and TRBJ2-4; weak D call: TRBD1 (6 bases). V was clipped by 2 bases and J by 0 bases, with 14 bases between them. The CDR3 runs 17 residues. Germline assignment: CDR1 MGHRA and CDR2 YSYEKL. CDR3 nucleotides: TGCGCCAGCAGCCAAACCCCTAACAGGGCAGCCAAAAACATTCAGTACTTC. This encodes CASSQTPNRAAKNIQYF.

The table lists this clonotype with a few counts. The chain recombines TRBV5-1 with TRBJ1-1; the D is unclear. Germline V gives CDR1 SGHRS, CDR2 YFSETQ. The CDR3 has 14 amino acids. Trimming took off 0 bases at V and 3 bases at J, with 9 bases between the two ends. The CDR3 sequence: CASSLDRLDTEAFF. The CDR3 DNA reads TGCGCCAGCAGCTTGGACCGACTAGACACTGAAGCTTTCTTT.

This clonotype appeared many times. The V call is TRBV4-3, the J call TRBJ2-5; 7 nucleotides agree with TRBD2. V lost 5 bases to trimming and J lost 2 bases; unmatched junction nucleotides: 8. The CDR3 covers 15 residues. From germline, CDR1 is LGHNA and CDR2 YSLEER. The CDR3 region has the DNA TGCGCCAGCAGCAGTCAACGCGGGGGTCAAGAGACCCAGTACTTC. Its protein product is CASSSQRGGQETQYF.

This clonotype was observed many times. The chain recombines TRBV20-1 with TRBJ2-3; the D gene is possibly TRBD1 (6 bases). CDR3 length equals 14 residues. V shed 3 bases and J shed 8 bases, with 18 bases lying between them. The germline gives CDR1 DFQATT, CDR2 SNEGSKA (reference sequence). The CDR3 DNA follows: TGCAGTGCTAGCCAGGGGTGGGGATTAAGTACGCAGTATTTT. It yields the protein CSASQGWGLSTQYF.

This clonotype was counted at least ten times. The chain carries TRBV4-3 and TRBJ1-3; perhaps TRBD1 as D (6 bases). CDR3 length: 18 residues. Germline lookup yields CDR1 LGHNA and CDR2 YSLEER. V gave up 1 base and J gave up 0 bases, with 16 bases separating them. CDR3 residues: CASSQGAGQLTSGNTIYF. CDR3 in DNA: TGCGCCAGCAGCCAAGGAGCTGGACAGCTAACCTCTGGAAACACCATATATTTT.

This clonotype was seen a handful of times. V usage is TRBV20-1 and J usage is TRBJ2-7; D is possibly TRBD1 or TRBD2 (6 bases each). This CDR3 is built from 13 residues. Trimming pared 5 bases from V and 2 bases from J, leaving 13 bases between. Germline CDR1 reads DFQATT; CDR2 reads SNEGSKA (reference sequence). CDR3 sequence: CSAARRGTYEQYV. CDR3 nucleotide sequence: TGCAGTGCTGCGCGGAGGGGGACCTACGAGCAGTACGTC.

This clonotype was detected only a few times. The chain uses TRBV5-1 and TRBJ2-3, with D possibly matching TRBD2 (5 bases). Germline V gene data show CDR1 as SGHRS and CDR2 as YFSETQ. This CDR3 is 14 amino acids long. Trimming took 3 bases from V and 6 from J, leaving 14 bases between them. CDR3 residues: CASSSTRRIDTQYF. The CDR3, as DNA: TGCGCCAGCAGCTCCACTAGAAGGATTGATACGCAGTATTTT.

This clonotype was counted ten times or more. The V gene is TRBV4-1, the J gene TRBJ1-5; TRBD1 matches at 8 bases. The ends lost 4 bases at V and 2 bases at J; junction bases unmatched: 13. Germline V gene lookup returns CDR1 MGHRA and CDR2 YSYEKL. The CDR3 contains 18 residues. CDR3: CASSRQGLAGVGNQPQHF. CDR3 in DNA: TGCGCCAGCAGCCGACAGGGGTTAGCAGGGGTGGGCAATCAGCCCCAGCATTTT.

In this sample, this clonotype turned up a few times. The chain is built from TRBV5-1 and TRBJ1-4; D unresolved. Between the trimmed V and J ends, which lost 4 bases and 5 bases, there was a span of 12 bases. The germline V gene encodes CDR1 SGHRS and CDR2 YFSETQ. The CDR3 totals 14 residues. CDR3 sequence (DNA): TGCGCCAGCAGCCCTACGGCGGGGAATGAAAAACTGTTTTTT. Protein: CASSPTAGNEKLFF. The complete variable domain, with remaining parts taken from reference TRBV5-1 and TRBJ1-4, reads KAGVTQTPRYLIKTRGQQVTLSCSPISGHRSVSWYQQTPGQGLQFLFEYFSETQRNKGNFPGRFSGRQFSNSRSEMNVSTLELGDSALYLCASSPTAGNEKLFFGSGTQLSVL.

J is TRBJ2-5 and V is TRBV20-1; D unclear. V dropped 3 bases and J dropped 3 bases, with 8 bases sitting between them. CDR1 and CDR2 (germline): DFQATT, SNEGSKA (reference sequence). The CDR3 covers 12 residues. This CDR3 is CSASPGKETQYF. CDR3 DNA: TGCAGTGCTAGCCCTGGTAAAGAGACCCAGTACTTC.

The rearrangement uses TRBV20-1 and TRBJ2-3; no reliable D call. Germline V CDR1 and CDR2: DFQATT, SNEGSKA (reference sequence). The CDR3 totals 13 residues. The CDR3, as DNA: TGCAGGGCCGGGTCTTCTAGCACAGATACGCAGTATTTT. This sequence encodes CRAGSSSTDTQYF.